This T cell receptor (beta chain) was captured by sequencing in a study of technical replicates of blood from several donors. Using immunoSEQ multiplex PCR, the repertoire was profiled, and TCRdb retains in-frame clones only, with some absent. Found here are 60,000 or so clones, around 97% of them singletons; the top ten hold about 0.19%. The V and J ends lost 4 bases and 2 bases, in that order; junction bases with no gene match: 11. CDR3 length equals 16 residues. Germline CDR1 reads SGHNT; CDR2 reads YYREEE (reference sequence). The specimen was T cells isolated from PBMCs. The chain carries TRBV5-4 and TRBJ1-2; 7 bases match TRBD1. The receptor was isolated from a human donor in good health. This CDR3 reads CASSRDSYEVNYGYTF. In DNA, the CDR3 is TGTGCCAGCAGCAGGGACAGTTACGAAGTCAACTATGGCTACACCTTC.